The rows below give T cell receptor beta chains drawn from one sample of a study of control samples from healthy donors and cancer patients. Measured with immunoSEQ multiplex PCR; TCRdb has only the in-frame clones, and not every one. The sample shows roughly 58,000 clones, approximately 89% of them seen only once. The sequencing input was PBMCs. These TCRs come from a woman aged 55-70 years with lung cancer. Each CDR3 is given with its conserved first and last residue. The order of the fields is D gene, J gene, V gene, CDR3 length, clone size, CDR3 DNA, CDR3 protein. The D gene is left open where the match is weak. The size of a clone is reported for some rows only, either as once, few or many, or as a class for expanded clones.

TRBD1 | TRBJ2-5 | TRBV29-1 | 14 | - | TGCAGCGTTGAAGGAACAGGGGTTATTGAGACCCAGTACTTC | CSVEGTGVIETQYF
TRBD1 | TRBJ1-1 | TRBV18 | 15 | - | TGTGCCAGCTCACCGGTCGGGACAGGATCCACTGAAGCTTTCTTT | CASSPVGTGSTEAFF
- | TRBJ2-5 | TRBV18 | 12 | - | TGTGCCAGCTCACGACAGCAAGAGACCCAGTACTTC | CASSRQQETQYF
- | TRBJ2-5 | TRBV2 | 14 | - | TGTGCCAGCAAGGTTGGCGGGCCCACGGGGACCCAGTACTTC | CASKVGGPTGTQYF
- | TRBJ1-6 | TRBV19 | 15 | - | TGTGCCAGTCGACAGGCGAGCTCCTATAATTCACCCCTCCACTTT | CASRQASSYNSPLHF
- | TRBJ1-6 | TRBV6-1 | 16 | - | TGTGCCAGCAGTGGGCGGTCGGTTGCATCAGGTTCACCCCTCCACTTT | CASSGRSVASGSPLHF
- | TRBJ2-5 | TRBV7-8 | 13 | once | TGTGCCAGCAGCTTAGAGCGTCAAGAGACCCAGTACTTC | CASSLERQETQYF
TRBD1 | TRBJ1-5 | TRBV30 | 16 | - | TGTGCCTGGAGTGTAGGGACAGTAGGAGGGAATCAGCCCCAGCATTTT | CAWSVGTVGGNQPQHF
- | TRBJ2-7 | TRBV19 | 14 | - | TGTGCCAGTAGTCTCCAGGGCTCCATCTACGAGCAGTACTTC | CASSLQGSIYEQYF
TRBD2 | TRBJ2-7 | TRBV4-1 | 14 | - | TGCGCCAGCAGCCAAGCGGGGGGCTCCTACGAGCAGTACTTC | CASSQAGGSYEQYF
TRBD1 | TRBJ2-3 | TRBV5-1 | 15 | - | TGCGCCAGCAGCTTGGGGGACAGGGACACAGATACGCAGTATTTT | CASSLGDRDTDTQYF
- | TRBJ1-2 | TRBV9 | 13 | - | TGTGCCAGCAGCGTAGCGGCAGGCTCCGGCTACACCTTC | CASSVAAGSGYTF
- | TRBJ2-1 | TRBV5-1 | 15 | - | TGCGCCAGCCGCTTGCTGGAGGGGAACTACAATGAGCAGTTCTTC | CASRLLEGNYNEQFF
- | TRBJ1-6 | TRBV21-1 | 15 | - | TGTGCCAGCAGCAAAAAATTGCGGCGCAATTCACCCCTCCACTTT | CASSKKLRRNSPLHF
TRBD1 | TRBJ1-2 | TRBV6-1 | 16 | - | TGTGCCAGCAGTGAAGCGCTTCTGGGACAGGGGAGAGGCTACACCTTC | CASSEALLGQGRGYTF
- | TRBJ1-2 | TRBV7-9 | 17 | - | TGTGCCAGCAGGACCTTTAACCTAGGAAGGAGCGTTTATGGCTACACCTTC | CASRTFNLGRSVYGYTF
- | TRBJ1-2 | TRBV6-5 | 14 | - | TGTGCCAGCACCCAACGTGGAGCTAACTATGGCTACACCTTC | CASTQRGANYGYTF
TRBD2 | TRBJ2-5 | TRBV28 | 19 | - | TGTGCCAGCAGTTTTGTGATGGCTAGCGGGAGGGCAACTGGGGAGACCCAGTACTTC | CASSFVMASGRATGETQYF
TRBD2 | TRBJ2-7 | TRBV7-9 | 16 | - | TGTGCCAGCAGCTTAGCCCTAGCGGGCAACTCCTACGAGCAGTACTTC | CASSLALAGNSYEQYF
- | TRBJ2-1 | TRBV5-4 | 17 | - | TGTGCCAGCAGCTTGGGGGGCAGACAACAGGGAGGCAATGAGCAGTTCTTC | CASSLGGRQQGGNEQFF
- | TRBJ2-3 | TRBV14 | 14 | - | TGTGCCAGCAGCCCCGGGGGACTGGGAGATACGCAGTATTTT | CASSPGGLGDTQYF
- | TRBJ2-4 | TRBV29-1 | 14 | - | TGCAGCGTGGGGGACGGTGGAGGAAAAAACATTCAGTACTTC | CSVGDGGGKNIQYF
- | TRBJ2-7 | TRBV21-1 | 14 | - | TGTGCCAGCAGCAAGGGAGGGACCCCATACGAGCAGTACTTC | CASSKGGTPYEQYF
- | TRBJ1-2 | TRBV20-1 | 10 | - | TGCAGTGCCCAAGGCTATGGCTACACCTTC | CSAQGYGYTF
- | TRBJ2-1 | TRBV12-3/TRBV12-4 | 12 | - | TGTGCCAGCAGTTTTCGAAATCCAGAGCAGTTCTTC | CASSFRNPEQFF
- | TRBJ2-5 | TRBV5-1 | 12 | - | TGCGCCAGCAGGGACCAGAGTGATGGCCAGTACTTC | CASRDQSDGQYF
- | TRBJ1-2 | TRBV19 | 14 | - | TGTGCCAGTAGTATCGCAGGGGAGCTCTATGGCTACACCTTC | CASSIAGELYGYTF
- | TRBJ2-1 | TRBV12-3/TRBV12-4 | 12 | - | TGTGCCAGCAGTTTCCTTAACTATGAGCAGTTCTTC | CASSFLNYEQFF
- | TRBJ1-1 | TRBV18 | 16 | - | TGTGCCAGCTCACCTATACGGGGCCGCTCGGACACTGAAGCTTTCTTT | CASSPIRGRSDTEAFF
- | TRBJ2-7 | TRBV5-1 | 14 | - | TGCGCCAGCAGCTTGGAGGGGACCAACTACGAGCAGTACTTC | CASSLEGTNYEQYF
- | TRBJ1-2 | TRBV28 | 13 | - | TGTGCCAGCAGTTTATTCTCCTTTCCCGGCTACACCTTC | CASSLFSFPGYTF
- | TRBJ2-7 | TRBV2 | 13 | - | TGTGCCAGCAGTGATGGGTCGCCCTACGAGCAGTACTTC | CASSDGSPYEQYF
- | TRBJ1-5 | TRBV19 | 15 | - | TGTGCCAGTAGTATTAGGGCCCTCGGCAATCAGCCCCAGCATTTT | CASSIRALGNQPQHF
TRBD1 | TRBJ1-1 | TRBV29-1 | 13 | - | TGCAGCGTTGAAGATAGGACAGGGGTAGGAGCTTTCTTT | CSVEDRTGVGAFF
- | TRBJ2-3 | TRBV4-2 | 17 | - | TGTGCCAGCAGCCACGAGGGGTCCCTAGCCTTAACAGATACGCAGTATTTT | CASSHEGSLALTDTQYF